This T cell receptor (beta chain) was retrieved from a study of blood T cell repertoires in COVID-19. Source study methods: Reference gene primer amplification yielded estimated nucleated cell counts. Generated by immunoSEQ multiplex PCR, the TCRdb table keeps only in-frame clones and is missing some. The V and J calls and the clone size are those of that table, but D and trimming were determined from the DNA. The sample includes about 190,000 clones, less than 85% of them seen just once. The CDR3 has 16 amino acids. Germline lookup yields CDR1 SGHDT and CDR2 YYEEEE. Trimming at V came to 3 bases and at J to 1 base, leaving 6 bases not matched to a gene.

The chain couples TRBV5-6 to TRBJ2-3; 9 nucleotides match TRBD2. The sample consisted of peripheral blood. This TCR was recovered from an elderly woman with active or convalescent COVID-19. This CDR3 is CASSSILAGGTDTQYF. The CDR3 DNA sequence: TGTGCCAGCAGCTCGATACTAGCGGGCGGCACAGATACGCAGTATTTT.